This T cell receptor (beta chain) was retrieved from a study of blood T cell repertoires in COVID-19. The overall study: T cells, B-cell-depleted T cells, or PBMCs supplied cDNA or gDNA.

Original analysis: Counts of nucleated cells, estimated from reference gene primer amplification, were obtained. The repertoire was sequenced with immunoSEQ multiplex PCR; TCRdb's copy has only in-frame clones and lacks some. The V and J calls and clone size were taken over from that table, and D and trimming were inferred from the DNA. This sample yields about 120,000 clones, of which approximately 87% are seen a single time; 25% to 35% belongs to the top ten. Trimming cost V 9 bases and J 2 bases, with 13 bases left between them. CDR3 length equals 13 residues. Germline V gives CDR1 SNHLY, CDR2 FYNNEI.

The specimen sequenced was peripheral blood. V and J are TRBV2 and TRBJ1-2, with unresolved D. This TCR was recovered from a woman in her seventies with acute or convalescent COVID-19. CDR3 loop: CARKSEGNYGYTF. CDR3 nucleotides: TGTGCCAGGAAAAGTGAGGGAAACTATGGCTACACCTTC.